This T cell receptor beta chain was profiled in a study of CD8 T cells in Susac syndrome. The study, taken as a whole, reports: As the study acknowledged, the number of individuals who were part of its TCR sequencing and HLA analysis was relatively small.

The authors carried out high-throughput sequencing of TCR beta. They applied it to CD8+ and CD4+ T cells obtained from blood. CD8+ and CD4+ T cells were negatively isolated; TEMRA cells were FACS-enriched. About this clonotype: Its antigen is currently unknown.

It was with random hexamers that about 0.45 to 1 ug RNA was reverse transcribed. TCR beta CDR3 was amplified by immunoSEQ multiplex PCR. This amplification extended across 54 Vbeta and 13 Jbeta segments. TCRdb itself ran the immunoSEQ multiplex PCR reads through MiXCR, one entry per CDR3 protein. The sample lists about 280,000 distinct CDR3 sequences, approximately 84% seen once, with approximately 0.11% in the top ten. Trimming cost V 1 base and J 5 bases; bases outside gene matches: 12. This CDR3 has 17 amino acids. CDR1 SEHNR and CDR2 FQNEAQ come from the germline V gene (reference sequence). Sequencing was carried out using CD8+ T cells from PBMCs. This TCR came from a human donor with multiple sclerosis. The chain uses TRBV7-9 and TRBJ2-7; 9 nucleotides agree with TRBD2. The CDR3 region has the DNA TGTGCCAGCAGCTTAGGGCCCCAGAGAGCGGGAGGAGACGAGCAGTACTTC. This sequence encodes CASSLGPQRAGGDEQYF.